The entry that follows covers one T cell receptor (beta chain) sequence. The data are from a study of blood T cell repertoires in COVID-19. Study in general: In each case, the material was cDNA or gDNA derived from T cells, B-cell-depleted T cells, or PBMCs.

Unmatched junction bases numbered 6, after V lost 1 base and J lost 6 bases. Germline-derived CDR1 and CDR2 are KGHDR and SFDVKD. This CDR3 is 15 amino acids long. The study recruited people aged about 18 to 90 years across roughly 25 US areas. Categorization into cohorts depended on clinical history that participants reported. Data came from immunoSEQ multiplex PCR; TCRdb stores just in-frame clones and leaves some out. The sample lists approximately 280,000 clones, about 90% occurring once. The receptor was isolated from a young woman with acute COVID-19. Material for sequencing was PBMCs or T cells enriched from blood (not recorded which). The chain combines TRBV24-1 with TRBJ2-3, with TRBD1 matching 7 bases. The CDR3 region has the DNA TGTGCCACCAGTGATTTAAAGGGGGCAATGGATACGCAGTATTTT. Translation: CATSDLKGAMDTQYF.